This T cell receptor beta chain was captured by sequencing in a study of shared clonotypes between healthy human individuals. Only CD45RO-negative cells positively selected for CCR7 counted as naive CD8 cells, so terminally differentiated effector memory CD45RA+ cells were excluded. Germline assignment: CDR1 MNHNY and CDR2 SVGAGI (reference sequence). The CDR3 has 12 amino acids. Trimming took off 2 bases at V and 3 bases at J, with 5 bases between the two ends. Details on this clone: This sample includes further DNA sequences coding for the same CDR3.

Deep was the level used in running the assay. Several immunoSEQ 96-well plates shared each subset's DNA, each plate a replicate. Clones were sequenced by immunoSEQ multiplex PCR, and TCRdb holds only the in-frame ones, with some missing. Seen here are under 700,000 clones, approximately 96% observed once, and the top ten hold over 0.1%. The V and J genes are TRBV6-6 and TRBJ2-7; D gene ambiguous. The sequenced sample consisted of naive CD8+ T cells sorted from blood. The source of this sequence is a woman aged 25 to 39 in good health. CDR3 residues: CASSYRNYEQYF. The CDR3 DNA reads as TGTGCCAGCAGTTACCGCAACTACGAGCAGTACTTC.